The 28 T cell receptor beta chains below come from one sample, sequenced in a study of blood T cell repertoires in COVID-19. The assay was immunoSEQ multiplex PCR, and TCRdb's table has in-frame clones only and misses some. The repertoire holds approximately 470,000 clones, approximately 90% seen once, with roughly 0.72% in the top ten. Specimen: PBMCs or T cells enriched from blood (not recorded which). Every receptor here comes from a woman in her late teens or twenties who had recovered from COVID-19.

This chain connects TRBV18 to TRBJ1-6; D might be TRBD1 (6 bases). Trimming shortened V by 3 bases and J by 10 bases, and 13 bases separated the two germline ends. Germline V gene lookup returns CDR1 KGHSH and CDR2 LQKENI. The CDR3 is made up of 14 amino acids. This CDR3 reads CASSPSGETSPLHF. CDR3 nucleotide sequence: TGTGCCAGCTCACCGTCAGGGGAGACATCACCCCTCCACTTT.

The gene calls are TRBV5-5 and TRBJ2-1; D may be TRBD2 (6 bases). V was clipped by 6 bases and J by 4 bases, with 17 bases between them. The V gene's germline CDR1 is SGHKS and CDR2 YYEKEE (reference sequence). CDR3 length equals 15 residues. This chain's CDR3 is CASTPDSGLYNEQFF. DNA for the CDR3: TGTGCCAGCACCCCGGATAGCGGACTATACAATGAGCAGTTCTTC. Together with reference TRBV5-5 and TRBJ2-1, the CDR3 gives the full variable domain: DAGVTQSPTHLIKTRGQQVTLRCSPISGHKSVSWYQQVLGQGPQFIFQYYEKEERGRGNFPDRFSARQFPNYSSELNVNALLLGDSALYLCASTPDSGLYNEQFFGPGTRLTVL.

The genes are TRBV5-1 and TRBJ2-7, with a possible D match to TRBD1 (5 bases). The CDR3 runs 14 residues. With 5 bases removed from V and 3 bases from J, the gap between germline ends came to 15 bases. CDR1 and CDR2 from the germline V gene are SGHRS and YFSETQ. The CDR3 DNA sequence: TGCGCCAGCAGTTCCAGGGAAGGAAGCTACGAGCAGTACTTC. As protein: CASSSREGSYEQYF.

The chain has TRBV10-3 and TRBJ2-5, with TRBD1 identical over 9 bases. The CDR3 has 17 amino acids. CDR1 ENHRY and CDR2 SYGVKD come from the germline V gene. V lost 6 bases to trimming and J lost 4 bases; unmatched junction nucleotides: 15. DNA of the CDR3: TGTGCCATCAGCCCCGGAAGGGACAGGGTGGCCGGAGAGACCCAGTACTTC. Translation: CAISPGRDRVAGETQYF.

This clone was detected only a few times. Other DNA sequences in this specimen translate into the identical CDR3. This chain links TRBV3-1 (or the pseudogene TRBV3-2) with TRBJ2-2, with 7 bases matching TRBD2. This CDR3 spans 15 amino acids. Trimming at V came to 4 bases and at J to 5 bases, leaving 7 bases not matched to a gene. Germline V gene sequence: CDR1 LGHDT, CDR2 YNNKEL (reference sequence). CDR3 DNA: TGTGCCAGCAGCCGGTTGGCCGGGGGGACCGGGGAGCTGTTTTTT. Residues: CASSRLAGGTGELFF.

The chain recombines TRBV13 with TRBJ2-5; 9 bases are a match to TRBD1. V lost 5 bases to trimming and J lost 5 bases; unmatched junction nucleotides: 6. CDR1 is PRHDT, CDR2 FYEKMQ, per germline (reference sequence). The CDR3 is 14 amino acids. CDR3 sequence reads: CASSRTGGAETQYF. The CDR3 coding sequence is TGTGCCAGCAGCCGTACAGGGGGCGCCGAGACCCAGTACTTC. The full variable domain, with the rest looked up from reference TRBV13 and TRBJ2-5, is AAGVIQSPRHLIKEKRETATLKCYPIPRHDTVYWYQQGPGQDPQFLISFYEKMQSDKGSIPDRFSAQQFSDYHSELNMSSLELGDSALYFCASSRTGGAETQYFGPGTRLLVL.

This chain connects TRBV5-4 to TRBJ1-1; TRBD1 might be the D (6 bases). There are 15 residues in the CDR3. Germline V lookup: CDR1 SGHNT, CDR2 YYREEE (reference sequence). Between the trimmed V and J ends, which lost 3 bases and 5 bases, there was a span of 17 bases. The CDR3 DNA sequence: TGTGCCAGCAGCTACCAAGGGGGAGAAGGGACTGAAGCTTTCTTT. The encoded protein is CASSYQGGEGTEAFF.

The gene calls are TRBV12-3 or TRBV12-4 and TRBJ2-7; perhaps TRBD1 as D (6 bases). Trimming pared 3 bases from V and 6 bases from J, leaving 12 bases between. The CDR3 contains 13 residues. CDR3 amino acids: CASSLGRGSEQYF. The CDR3 bases are TGTGCCAGCAGTTTGGGCAGGGGAAGCGAGCAGTACTTC.

The chain recombines TRBV2 with TRBJ1-6; D is ambiguous. The germline gives CDR1 SNHLY, CDR2 FYNNEI. This CDR3 region has 13 residues. Trimming took 7 bases from V and 7 from J, leaving 11 bases between them. The CDR3 bases are TGTGCCAGCAAAGAGGAACGAAATTCACCCCTCCACTTT. Amino acid sequence: CASKEERNSPLHF. The complete variable domain, with remaining parts taken from reference TRBV2 and TRBJ1-6, reads EPEVTQTPSHQVTQMGQEVILRCVPISNHLYFYWYRQILGQKVEFLVSFYNNEISEKSEIFDDQFSVERPDGSNFTLKIRSTKLEDSAMYFCASKEERNSPLHFGNGTRLTVT.

V gene TRBV10-3 combines with J gene TRBJ1-2; no definite D call. V lost 4 bases and J lost 8, with 17 bases in between. Germline V lookup: CDR1 ENHRY, CDR2 SYGVKD. The CDR3 runs 14 residues. Here the CDR3 reads CAISGDSKARGYTF. The CDR3 nucleotides are TGTGCCATCAGTGGAGATTCCAAGGCGCGGGGCTACACCTTC.

The rearrangement uses TRBV5-1 and TRBJ1-1, with D maybe TRBD1 (6 bases). There are 16 residues in the CDR3. Looked up from germline, CDR1 is SGHRS and CDR2 is YFSETQ. V gave up 0 bases and J gave up 0 bases, with 12 bases separating them. Written as DNA, the CDR3 is TGCGCCAGCAGCTTGGCCTACACAGGGATGAACACTGAAGCTTTCTTT. Its translation: CASSLAYTGMNTEAFF.

This clone showed up just once. This chain links TRBV19 with TRBJ1-1, with D hard to call. Germline values: CDR1 LNHDA, CDR2 SQIVND (reference sequence). The V end was cut by 6 bases, the J end by 4 bases, with 15 bases between. CDR3 length equals 14 residues. CDR3 coding DNA: TGTGCCAGTAGCCCATGGGGAGAAATCACTGAAGCTTTCTTT. It translates to CASSPWGEITEAFF. The complete variable domain, with remaining parts taken from reference TRBV19 and TRBJ1-1, reads DGGITQSPKYLFRKEGQNVTLSCEQNLNHDAMYWYRQDPGQGLRLIYYSQIVNDFQKGDIAEGYSVSREKKESFPLTVTSAQKNPTAFYLCASSPWGEITEAFFGQGTRLTVV.

The rearrangement joins TRBV27 to TRBJ1-2, with 8 nucleotides matching TRBD1. CDR3 length: 14 residues. The germline V gene encodes CDR1 MNHEY and CDR2 SMNVEV (reference sequence). V trimming: 8 bases; J trimming: 4 bases; junction bases outside the gene matches: 9. CDR3 protein: CASGGQGDSYGYTF. The CDR3 DNA is TGTGCCAGCGGTGGACAGGGCGATAGCTATGGCTACACCTTC.

The J gene is TRBJ1-6, the V gene TRBV11-1; D gene unclear. V was clipped by 5 bases and J by 7 bases, with 6 bases between them. The length of the CDR3 is 12 residues. Per the germline V gene, CDR1 is SGHAT and CDR2 is FQDESV (reference sequence). The chain's CDR3 is CASSLPNSPLHF. The CDR3 nucleotides are TGTGCCAGCAGCCTCCCGAATTCACCCCTCCACTTT.

The rearrangement joins TRBV2 to TRBJ1-2; 8 positions agree with TRBD1. CDR3 length: 15 amino acids. Unmatched junction bases numbered 5, after V lost 5 bases and J lost 0 bases. Germline V CDR1 and CDR2: SNHLY, FYNNEI. The CDR3 region has the DNA TGTGCCAGCAGTAAGGACAGGGAAGCTAACTATGGCTACACCTTC. As protein: CASSKDREANYGYTF.

In this sample, this clone turned up once. The V and J genes are TRBV7-8 and TRBJ1-5; 7 positions match TRBD1. The CDR3 totals 17 residues. J gave up 4 bases and V 2 bases, and 11 bases lay outside the gene matches. CDR1 is SGHVS, CDR2 FQNEAQ, per germline. In nucleotides, the CDR3 is TGTGCCAGCAGCTTACAGTCCGAGACAGGGTTAAATCAGCCCCAGCATTTT. The encoded protein is CASSLQSETGLNQPQHF.

The chain recombines TRBV7-8 with TRBJ1-4; D might be TRBD1 (6 bases). The V gene's germline CDR1 is SGHVS and CDR2 FQNEAQ. The CDR3 extends over 15 amino acids. Trimming stripped 3 bases from V and 3 bases from J, with 11 bases between. The DNA of the CDR3 is TGTGCCAGCAGCTTTGGGACATTCTCTAATGAAAAACTGTTTTTT. Protein sequence: CASSFGTFSNEKLFF.

The CDR3 nucleotides read TGTGCCAGCCAACCGGGGAACAATCAGCCCCAGCATTTT. Translating gives CASQPGNNQPQHF. V usage is TRBV6-5 and J usage is TRBJ1-5; D is uncertain. V lost 8 bases and J lost 3, with 11 bases in between. The CDR3 length is 13 residues. Germline assignment: CDR1 MNHEY and CDR2 SVGAGI.

The V and J genes are TRBV5-6 and TRBJ2-7; D is possibly TRBD1 (6 bases). Germline CDR1 SGHDT, CDR2 YYEEEE. Between the trimmed V and J ends, which lost 4 bases and 6 bases, there was a span of 14 bases. This CDR3 contains 13 residues. The CDR3 region is CASSTGQPGEQYF. As DNA, the CDR3 is TGTGCCAGCAGCACCGGACAGCCAGGCGAGCAGTACTTC.

The genes are TRBV14 and TRBJ1-5, with D perhaps matching TRBD1 (6 bases). This CDR3 is 15 amino acids long. V was trimmed by 4 bases and J by 0 bases, leaving 10 bases between them. Germline CDR1 and CDR2: SGHDN and FVKESK. The CDR3 is CASSLGQNSNQPQHF. CDR3 DNA: TGTGCCAGCAGCCTAGGACAGAATAGCAATCAGCCCCAGCATTTT. The complete variable domain, with remaining parts taken from reference TRBV14 and TRBJ1-5, reads EAGVTQFPSHSVIEKGQTVTLRCDPISGHDNLYWYRRVMGKEIKFLLHFVKESKQDESGMPNNRFLAERTGGTYSTLKVQPAELEDSGVYFCASSLGQNSNQPQHFGDGTRLSIL.

With respect to this clone: The sample holds other DNA sequences that translate to the same CDR3. The chain uses TRBV30 and TRBJ1-6; 7 bases are shared with TRBD1. The junction had 1 base not matched to a gene; V was cut back by 2 bases and J by 6 bases. The CDR3 totals 13 residues. The V gene's germline CDR1 is GTSNPN and CDR2 SVGIG (reference sequence). The CDR3 nucleotides read TGTGCCTGGAGTCGACAGGGTAATTCACCCCTCCACTTT. Amino acid sequence: CAWSRQGNSPLHF.

The sample holds one count of this clone. CDR3 DNA: TGTGCCAGCAGTTACGGGCCCTCGGGAAGCGAGCAGTACTTC. The encoded protein is CASSYGPSGSEQYF. V gene TRBV6-5 combines with J gene TRBJ2-7; the D gene is possibly TRBD2 (5 bases). In germline, CDR1 is MNHEY, CDR2 SVGAGI. V dropped 2 bases and J dropped 6 bases, with 14 bases sitting between them. The CDR3 has 14 residues.

The chain combines TRBV29-1 with TRBJ1-1; possibly TRBD1 for D (5 bases). V was trimmed by 6 bases and J by 3 bases, leaving 8 bases between them. CDR1 and CDR2 from the germline V gene are SQVTM and ANQGSEA. The CDR3 length is 11 residues. This chain's CDR3 is CSVKGHTEAFF. DNA of the CDR3: TGCAGCGTCAAGGGGCACACTGAAGCTTTCTTT.

This chain connects TRBV5-1 to TRBJ1-1, with D hard to call. This CDR3 region has 16 residues. V lost 1 base, J lost 4 bases, and 17 bases lay in between. Germline lookup yields CDR1 SGHRS and CDR2 YFSETQ. CDR3 nucleotides: TGCGCCAGCAGCTTGAAGCCCCCGGGTGATGGCACTGAAGCTTTCTTT. Translation gives CASSLKPPGDGTEAFF.

The chain has TRBV19 and TRBJ1-2, with TRBD1 matching 10 bases. Germline trimming cut 7 bases from V and 4 bases from J; bases unmatched to any gene: 9. The CDR3 runs 15 residues. The germline gives CDR1 LNHDA, CDR2 SQIVND (reference sequence). CDR3 coding DNA: TGTGCCAGTACTTTTGGGACAGGGGCCAGCTATGGCTACACCTTC. The encoded protein is CASTFGTGASYGYTF. Filled out from reference TRBV19 and TRBJ1-2, the complete variable domain reads DGGITQSPKYLFRKEGQNVTLSCEQNLNHDAMYWYRQDPGQGLRLIYYSQIVNDFQKGDIAEGYSVSREKKESFPLTVTSAQKNPTAFYLCASTFGTGASYGYTFGSGTRLTVV.

The chain links TRBV5-1 to TRBJ2-7, with 9 bases that match TRBD1. J gave up 4 bases and V 4 bases, and 3 bases lay outside the gene matches. The CDR3 spans 13 residues. Germline lookup yields CDR1 SGHRS and CDR2 YFSETQ. The CDR3 DNA reads TGCGCCAGCAGCGGGACAGGGTCGTACGAGCAGTACTTC. Translating it yields CASSGTGSYEQYF.

This chain joins TRBV4-2 and TRBJ1-2, with D maybe TRBD1 (5 bases). Germline V gives CDR1 LGHNA, CDR2 YNFKEQ. Trimming took off 1 base at V and 1 base at J, with 10 bases between the two ends. The CDR3 has 15 residues. The CDR3 bases are TGTGCCAGCAGCCAAGTCGCGCAGGGTAACTATGGCTACACCTTC. Amino acids: CASSQVAQGNYGYTF.

The chain carries TRBV7-9 and TRBJ1-1; D remains unclear. The germline V gene has CDR1 SEHNR and CDR2 FQNEAQ (reference sequence). The CDR3 spans 13 residues. The ends were cut back, 5 bases at V and 6 bases at J, with 13 bases in the middle. CDR3 DNA sequence: TGTGCCAGCAGCCCCATTTTAGAGGCTGAAGCTTTCTTT. Protein product: CASSPILEAEAFF.